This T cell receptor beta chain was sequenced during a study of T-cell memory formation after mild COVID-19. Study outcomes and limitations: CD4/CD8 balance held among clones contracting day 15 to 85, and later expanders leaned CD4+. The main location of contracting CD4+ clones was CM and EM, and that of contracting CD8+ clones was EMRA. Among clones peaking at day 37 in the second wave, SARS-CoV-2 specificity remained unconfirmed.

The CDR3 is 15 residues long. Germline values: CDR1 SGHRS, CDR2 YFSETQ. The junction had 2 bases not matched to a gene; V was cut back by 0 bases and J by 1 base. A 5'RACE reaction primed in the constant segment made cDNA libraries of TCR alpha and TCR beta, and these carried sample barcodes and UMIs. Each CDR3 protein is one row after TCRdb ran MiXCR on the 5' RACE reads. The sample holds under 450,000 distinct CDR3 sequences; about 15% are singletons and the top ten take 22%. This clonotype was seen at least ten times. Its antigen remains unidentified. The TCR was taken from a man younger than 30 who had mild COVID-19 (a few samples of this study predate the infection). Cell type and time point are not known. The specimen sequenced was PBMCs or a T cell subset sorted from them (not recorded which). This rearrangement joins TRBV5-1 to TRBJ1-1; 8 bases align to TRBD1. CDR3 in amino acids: CASSLEGTGNTEAFF. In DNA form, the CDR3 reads TGCGCCAGCAGCTTGGAGGGGACAGGGAACACTGAAGCTTTCTTT.